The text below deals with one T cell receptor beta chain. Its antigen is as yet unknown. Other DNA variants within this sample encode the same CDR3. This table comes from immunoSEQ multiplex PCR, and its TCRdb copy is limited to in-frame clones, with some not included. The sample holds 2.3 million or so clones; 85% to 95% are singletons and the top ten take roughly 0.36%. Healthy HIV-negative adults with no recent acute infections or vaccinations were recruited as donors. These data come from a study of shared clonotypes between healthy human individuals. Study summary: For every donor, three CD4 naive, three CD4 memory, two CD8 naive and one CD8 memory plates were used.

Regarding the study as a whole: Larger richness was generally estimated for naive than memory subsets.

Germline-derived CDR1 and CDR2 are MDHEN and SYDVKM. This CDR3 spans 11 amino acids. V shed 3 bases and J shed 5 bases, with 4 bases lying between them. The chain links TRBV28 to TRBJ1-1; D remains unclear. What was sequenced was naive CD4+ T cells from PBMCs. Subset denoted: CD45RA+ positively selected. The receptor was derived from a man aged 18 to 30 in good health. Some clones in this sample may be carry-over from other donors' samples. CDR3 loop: CASSLHTEAFF. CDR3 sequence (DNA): TGTGCCAGCAGTTTGCATACTGAAGCTTTCTTT.